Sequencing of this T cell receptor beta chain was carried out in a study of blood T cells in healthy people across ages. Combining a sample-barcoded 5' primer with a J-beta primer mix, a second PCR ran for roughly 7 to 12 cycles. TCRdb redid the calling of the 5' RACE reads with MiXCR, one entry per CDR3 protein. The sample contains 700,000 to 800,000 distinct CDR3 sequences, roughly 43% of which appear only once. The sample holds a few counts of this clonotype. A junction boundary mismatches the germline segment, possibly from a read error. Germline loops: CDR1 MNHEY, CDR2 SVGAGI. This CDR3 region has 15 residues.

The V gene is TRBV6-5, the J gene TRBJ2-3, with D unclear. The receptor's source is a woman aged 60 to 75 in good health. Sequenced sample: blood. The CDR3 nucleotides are TGTGCCAGCAGTTACGGCGGCCTTAGCACAGATGCGCAGTATTTT. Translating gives CASSYGGLSTDAQYF.